This TCR beta chain emerged from a study of T cell clonotyping in hematopoietic cell transplantation. Study-wide results and caveats: After transplant, recipient diversity fell while pathologically expanded clonotypes grew through day 180. Without cell sorting, CD4 versus CD8 contributions remain unresolved.

This CDR3 comprises 15 residues. Germline CDR1 MNHEY, CDR2 SVGAGI. Deletions cut 6 bases from V and 6 bases from J, with 20 bases between. The table came from immunoSEQ multiplex PCR; TCRdb's copy has only in-frame clones and leaves some out. The sample lists roughly 1,000 clones, about 96% occurring once. About this clone: Its target is not known.

Recipients were bled about 28 days pretransplant and at posttransplant days 30, 100, 180. The chain couples TRBV6-5 to TRBJ1-2, with D perhaps matching TRBD1 (5 bases). The specimen was PBMCs, collected 30 days after allogeneic stem cell transplant. The TCR was taken from a male patient aged 18-30 years who had an allogeneic stem cell transplant from a related donor, so the T cells may come from the graft donor. Some clones in this sample may be carry-over from other donors' samples. For the CDR3, the DNA is TGTGCCAGCAGCCAACGGGGGGGGAAGAAGGATGGCTACACCTTC. Its translation: CASSQRGGKKDGYTF.